This T cell receptor (beta chain) comes out of a study of blood T cell repertoires in COVID-19 (dated by TCRdb to 2020 to 2021). With regard to the full study: Collaborator samples came from the United States, Italy and Spain and covered acute and convalescent phases of COVID-19. HLA class I and class II types, where available, came from metadata supplied by the sample provider rather than from assay-based typing. Nearly every sample came with metadata listing a de-identified subject ID, COVID-19 status, age in years and sex. The repertoires were released in a freely available public database meant as a resource for research on the immune response to SARS-CoV-2. The prospective study material was composed of cDNA or gDNA derived from T cells, B-cell-depleted T cells, or PBMCs. The samples were drawn from two sources: the first 160 participants of the ongoing ImmuneRACE study, and fewer than 1,500 subjects contributed by 6 global collaborators. Subjects who had been exposed to COVID-19, were actively infected with it, or had recovered from it provided the deeply sampled blood TCRbeta repertoires that made up the dataset.

On this clone itself: This clone's antigen is unknown. Base qualities are not provided; no much larger clone lies one nucleotide away.

One collaborating source in Seattle enrolled patients while the patients were actively infected and followed the patients over time throughout the course of disease. Collaborating institutions collected whole blood in K2EDTA tubes following their own protocols. Collaborator samples were shipped for TCRbeta analysis as frozen whole blood, isolated PBMCs, or DNA extracted from either sample type. The immunoSEQ Assay, a bias-controlled multiplex PCR, was used to amplify TCRbeta CDR3 regions from genomic DNA. In the paper's pipeline: The number of nucleated cells in each sample was estimated by amplification of reference gene primers within the assay. To quantify the absolute abundance of each unique TCRbeta CDR3 rearrangement, sequence reads were collapsed and filtered. For each sample, productive Simpson clonality was calculated by taking the square root of Simpson's diversity index across productive rearrangements. This is the immuneACCESS table as TCRdb keeps it, with only in-frame sequences that have V and J called. A part of the clones is gone; compared with another copy, unresolved V genes explain less than half, and the rest is unexplained. V, J and clone size are taken as reported in that table, and D and trimming were inferred from the DNA itself. The sample data list some 200,000 clones, and more than 80% of these were observed just once. 9.5% to 11% of the sample comes from the top ten.

The full study reports these points: The quantity of clinical and demographic metadata differed by source and by participant and was supplied without curation.

The germline V gene yields SGHTA for CDR1 and FQGNSA for CDR2. For this chain, trimming is 5 bases at the V end and 9 bases at the J end, and the number of junction bases without a gene match is 11. The CDR3, cysteine through phenylalanine, is 16 amino acids long. The retained sequence is limited to the CDR3, 48 bases, with the frame set at the first base. The sample taken for sequencing was peripheral blood. Here the chain combines TRBV7-2 and TRBJ2-1; TRBD2 lines up with 12 middle nucleotides. The sequence was collected from a woman in her 40s with COVID-19, enrolled during active disease. Here is the DNA: TGTGCCAGCAGCGTCCCCCCTAGCGGGGGGGCACGTGAGCAGTTCTTC. The encoded protein is CASSVPPSGGAREQFF.